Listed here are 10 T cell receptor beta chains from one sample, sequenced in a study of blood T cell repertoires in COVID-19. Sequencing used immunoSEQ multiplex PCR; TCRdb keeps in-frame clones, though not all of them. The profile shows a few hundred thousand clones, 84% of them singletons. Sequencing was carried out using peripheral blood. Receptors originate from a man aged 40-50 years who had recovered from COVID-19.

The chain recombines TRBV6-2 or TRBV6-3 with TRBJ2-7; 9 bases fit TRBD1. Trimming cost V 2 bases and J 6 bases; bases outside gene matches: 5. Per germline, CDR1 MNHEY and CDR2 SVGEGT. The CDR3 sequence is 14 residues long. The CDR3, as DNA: TGTGCCAGCAGTTACCTGGACAGGGGTGGCGAGCAGTACTTC. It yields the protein CASSYLDRGGEQYF.

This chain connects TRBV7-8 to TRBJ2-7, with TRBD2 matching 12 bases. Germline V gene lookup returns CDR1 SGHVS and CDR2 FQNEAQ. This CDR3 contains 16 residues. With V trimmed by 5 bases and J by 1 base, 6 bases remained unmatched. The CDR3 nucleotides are TGTGCCAGCAGCGTCCTAGCGGGAGGGATGTCCTACGAGCAGTACTTC. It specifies CASSVLAGGMSYEQYF.

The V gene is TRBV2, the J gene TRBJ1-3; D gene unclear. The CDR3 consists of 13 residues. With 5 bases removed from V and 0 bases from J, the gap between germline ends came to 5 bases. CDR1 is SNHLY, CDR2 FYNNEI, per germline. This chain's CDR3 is CASSYTSGNTIYF. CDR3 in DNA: TGTGCCAGCAGTTACACCTCTGGAAACACCATATATTTT.

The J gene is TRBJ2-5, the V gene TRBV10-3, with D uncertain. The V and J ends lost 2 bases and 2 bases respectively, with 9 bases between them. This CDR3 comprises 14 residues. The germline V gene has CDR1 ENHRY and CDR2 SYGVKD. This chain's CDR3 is CAISEPDLQETQYF. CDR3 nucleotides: TGTGCCATCAGTGAGCCAGACTTACAAGAGACCCAGTACTTC.

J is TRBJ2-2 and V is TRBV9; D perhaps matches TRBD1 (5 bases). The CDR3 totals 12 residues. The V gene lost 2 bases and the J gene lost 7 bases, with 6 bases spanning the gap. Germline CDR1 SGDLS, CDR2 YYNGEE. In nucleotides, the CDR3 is TGTGCCAGCAGCGTCCAGGGCGGGGAGCTGTTTTTT. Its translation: CASSVQGGELFF.

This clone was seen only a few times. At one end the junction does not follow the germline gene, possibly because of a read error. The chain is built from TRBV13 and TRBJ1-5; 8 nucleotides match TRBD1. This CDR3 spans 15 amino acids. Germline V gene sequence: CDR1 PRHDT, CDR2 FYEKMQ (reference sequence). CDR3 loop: CASSLGQGLGQPQHF. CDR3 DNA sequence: TGTGCCAGCAGCCTAGGACAGGGCCTGGGTCAGCCCCAGCATTTT.

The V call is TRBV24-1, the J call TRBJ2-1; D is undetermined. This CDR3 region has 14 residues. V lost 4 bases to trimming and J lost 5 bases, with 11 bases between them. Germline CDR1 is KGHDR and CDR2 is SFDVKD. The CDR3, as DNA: TGTGCCACCAGTGACGAACCCAGGAACAATGAGCAGTTCTTC. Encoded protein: CATSDEPRNNEQFF.

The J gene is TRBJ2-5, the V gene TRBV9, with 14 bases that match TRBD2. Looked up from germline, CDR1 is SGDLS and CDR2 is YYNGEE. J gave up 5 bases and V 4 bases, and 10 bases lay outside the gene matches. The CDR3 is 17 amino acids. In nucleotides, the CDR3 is TGTGCCAGCAGCTCGGGACTAGCGGGAGAGGGGCTTGAGACCCAGTACTTC. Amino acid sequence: CASSSGLAGEGLETQYF.

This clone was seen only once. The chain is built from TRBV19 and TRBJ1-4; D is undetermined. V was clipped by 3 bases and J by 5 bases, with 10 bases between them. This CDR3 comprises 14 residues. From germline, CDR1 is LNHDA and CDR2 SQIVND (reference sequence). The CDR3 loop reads CASSIRGSNEKLFF. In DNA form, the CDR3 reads TGTGCCAGTAGTATTCGGGGTTCGAATGAAAAACTGTTTTTT.

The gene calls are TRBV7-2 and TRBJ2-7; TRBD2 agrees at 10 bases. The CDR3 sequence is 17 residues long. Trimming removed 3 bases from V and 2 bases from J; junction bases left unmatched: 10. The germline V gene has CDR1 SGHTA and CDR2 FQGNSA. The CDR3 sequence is CASSFRGSGGDPYEQYF. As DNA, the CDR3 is TGTGCCAGCAGCTTTAGGGGCAGCGGGGGGGACCCCTACGAGCAGTACTTC.